This entry lists 30 T cell receptor beta chains sequenced from one sample in a study of blood T cell repertoires in COVID-19. TCRdb keeps only in-frame clones here, not all; method: immunoSEQ multiplex PCR. The sample lists 100,000 to 150,000 clones, approximately 86% occurring once. Sequencing was carried out using PBMCs or T cells enriched from blood (not recorded which). The receptors stem from a woman aged 45-65 years who had recovered from COVID-19.

V usage is TRBV4-3 and J usage is TRBJ1-1; tentative D call: TRBD1 (6 bases). Germline V gene sequence: CDR1 LGHNA, CDR2 YSLEER. The V gene lost 4 bases and the J gene lost 7 bases, with 10 bases spanning the gap. The CDR3 runs 12 residues. The CDR3 sequence: CASSRRTVEAFF. Written as DNA, the CDR3 is TGCGCCAGCAGCCGTCGGACAGTTGAAGCTTTCTTT.

This clone was counted between two and nine times. The chain uses TRBV19 and TRBJ2-2; weak D call: TRBD2 (5 bases). V lost 2 bases and J 0 bases, leaving 10 bases between the germline ends. The CDR3 has 16 residues. The germline V gene has CDR1 LNHDA and CDR2 SQIVND (reference sequence). The CDR3 region is CASSIISGSNTGELFF. In DNA, the CDR3 is TGTGCCAGTAGTATAATTTCGGGGTCGAACACCGGGGAGCTGTTTTTT.

The chain carries TRBV7-2 and TRBJ2-7; no reliable D call. The CDR3 is 14 residues long. Germline CDR1 reads SGHTA; CDR2 reads FQGNSA. Between the trimmed V and J ends, which lost 5 bases and 1 base, there was a span of 12 bases. The CDR3 region is CASSPVGESYEQYF. As DNA, the CDR3 is TGTGCCAGCAGCCCTGTTGGAGAATCCTACGAGCAGTACTTC.

Here the CDR3 reads CASSRSVGIGETEAFF. The CDR3 coding sequence is TGCGCCAGCAGCCGTTCGGTGGGAATCGGGGAAACTGAAGCTTTCTTT. The chain combines TRBV5-1 with TRBJ1-1; D uncertain. Germline CDR1 SGHRS, CDR2 YFSETQ. The V gene lost 4 bases and the J gene lost 5 bases, with 21 bases spanning the gap. The CDR3 is 16 amino acids.

V and J are TRBV7-9 and TRBJ1-1, with unresolved D. Trimming left V 7 bases short and J 7 bases short, with 25 bases between. The CDR3 contains 16 residues. Germline V gene lookup returns CDR1 SEHNR and CDR2 FQNEAQ (reference sequence). For the CDR3, the DNA is TGTGCCAGCACCGACATGGGGAGCGCGGCTACTAATGAAGCTTTCTTT. As protein: CASTDMGSAATNEAFF.

This chain uses TRBV7-2 with TRBJ2-1, with D perhaps TRBD2 (7 bases). V was clipped by 1 base and J by 3 bases, with 19 bases between them. Germline lookup yields CDR1 SGHTA and CDR2 FQGNSA. This CDR3 has 18 amino acids. This chain's CDR3 is CASSLVRGPLGFYNEQFF. CDR3 sequence (DNA): TGTGCCAGCAGCTTAGTGCGGGGGCCCTTGGGGTTCTACAATGAGCAGTTCTTC. The full variable domain, in which reference TRBV7-2 and TRBJ2-1 provide the parts outside the CDR3, is GAGVSQSPSNKVTEKGKDVELRCDPISGHTALYWYRQSLGQGLEFLIYFQGNSAPDKSGLPSDRFSAERTGGSVSTLTIQRTQQEDSAVYLCASSLVRGPLGFYNEQFFGPGTRLTVL.

V gene TRBV30 combines with J gene TRBJ2-7, with D maybe TRBD1 (5 bases). The germline V gene encodes CDR1 GTSNPN and CDR2 SVGIG (reference sequence). The CDR3 totals 12 residues. V dropped 2 bases and J dropped 4 bases, with 9 bases sitting between them. The CDR3 loop reads CAWSSQGYEQYF. The CDR3 coding sequence is TGTGCCTGGAGTAGTCAGGGTTACGAGCAGTACTTC.

V is TRBV14 and J is TRBJ2-2, with TRBD2 matching 9 bases. Per germline, CDR1 SGHDN and CDR2 FVKESK. Trimming removed 1 base from V and 10 bases from J; junction bases left unmatched: 19. This CDR3 comprises 19 residues. The CDR3 DNA reads TGTGCCAGCAGCCAAGTGGGTAGCGGGGGATTTGCGACGTGGGAGGAGCTGTTTTTT. It encodes CASSQVGSGGFATWEELFF.

The gene calls are TRBV6-9 and TRBJ1-6; tentative D call: TRBD1 (5 bases). Germline V gene sequence: CDR1 MNHGY, CDR2 SVAAGI. This CDR3 has 15 residues. V was shortened by 6 bases and J by 7 bases, with 16 bases between the two germline ends. CDR3 sequence: CASRHLTGGNSPLHF. The CDR3 DNA reads TGTGCCAGCAGACACCTTACAGGAGGGAATTCACCCCTCCACTTT.

The chain uses TRBV29-1 and TRBJ2-5; perhaps TRBD2 as D (7 bases). CDR3 length equals 15 residues. Trimming removed 1 base from V and 3 bases from J, with 15 bases in between. CDR1 SQVTM and CDR2 ANQGSEA come from the germline V gene. In DNA, the CDR3 is TGCAGCGTTGAAGTCGGGGCGGGGGCGAAAGAGACCCAGTACTTC. Its protein is CSVEVGAGAKETQYF.

V usage is TRBV12-3 or TRBV12-4 and J usage is TRBJ1-5; perhaps TRBD1 as D (5 bases). The CDR3 covers 12 residues. V dropped 3 bases and J dropped 7 bases, with 7 bases sitting between them. CDR3 amino acids: CASSFDRQPQHF. CDR3 DNA: TGTGCCAGCAGTTTTGACAGACAGCCCCAGCATTTT.

The gene calls are TRBV10-2 and TRBJ1-5; D is possibly TRBD1 (5 bases). Germline-derived CDR1 and CDR2 are WSHSY and SAAADI. This CDR3 comprises 14 residues. Between the trimmed V and J ends, which lost 8 bases and 6 bases, there was a span of 17 bases. The CDR3 spells CASEGGATSQPQHF. In DNA, the CDR3 is TGCGCCAGCGAAGGCGGGGCCACCTCTCAGCCCCAGCATTTT.

The chain carries TRBV6-4 and TRBJ1-6; 7 nucleotides align to TRBD1. The CDR3 is 16 amino acids. V lost 7 bases to trimming and J lost 9 bases; unmatched junction nucleotides: 15. In germline, CDR1 is MRHNA, CDR2 SNTAGT. The CDR3 is CASTDSGTVVSSPLHF. CDR3 in DNA: TGTGCCAGCACAGATTCCGGGACAGTTGTTAGTTCACCCCTCCACTTT.

The V call is TRBV6-1, the J call TRBJ2-5; D may be TRBD1 (6 bases). This CDR3 has 15 residues. Germline loops: CDR1 MNHNS, CDR2 SASEGT. V was pared by 1 base and J by 0 bases, with 9 bases between. CDR3 in amino acids: CASSEGDMYQETQYF. DNA of the CDR3: TGTGCCAGCAGTGAAGGGGACATGTACCAAGAGACCCAGTACTTC.

The V gene is TRBV5-1, the J gene TRBJ2-3; D is ambiguous. Trimming took 4 bases from V and 2 from J, leaving 5 bases between them. The CDR3 has 12 residues. Looked up from germline, CDR1 is SGHRS and CDR2 is YFSETQ. The CDR3 DNA reads TGCGCCAGCAGCCCTAACACAGATACGCAGTATTTT. It codes for CASSPNTDTQYF.

This chain links TRBV25-1 with TRBJ1-1, with TRBD1 matching 7 bases. Germline assignment: CDR1 MGHDK and CDR2 SYGVNS. The CDR3 sequence is 15 residues long. The junction had 9 bases not matched to a gene; V was cut back by 3 bases and J by 5 bases. This CDR3 reads CASSDSSRGSTEAFF. For the CDR3, the DNA is TGTGCCAGCAGTGACTCTTCCAGGGGGAGTACTGAAGCTTTCTTT.

The V gene is TRBV30, the J gene TRBJ2-7, with D uncertain. Germline V gene lookup returns CDR1 GTSNPN and CDR2 SVGIG (reference sequence). Trimming removed 3 bases at V and 5 bases at J, with 11 bases between. The length of the CDR3 is 12 residues. This chain's CDR3 is CAWRGDRHEQYF. CDR3 DNA: TGTGCCTGGAGAGGAGACCGGCACGAGCAGTACTTC.

J is TRBJ2-2 and V is TRBV29-1; D remains ambiguous. The V gene's germline CDR1 is SQVTM and CDR2 ANQGSEA. V lost 4 bases to trimming and J lost 1 base, with 10 bases between them. The CDR3 is 14 residues long. The CDR3 region has the DNA TGCAGCGTTGGGAGTATTTGGAACACCGGGGAGCTGTTTTTT. It codes for CSVGSIWNTGELFF.

The chain joins TRBV27 to TRBJ2-5; 8 bases map to TRBD1. The length of the CDR3 is 15 residues. V gave up 1 base and J gave up 4 bases; unmatched junction bases: 5. Germline loops: CDR1 MNHEY, CDR2 SMNVEV (reference sequence). The CDR3 sequence: CASSLWQGAGETQYF. The CDR3 nucleotides are TGTGCCAGCAGTTTATGGCAGGGGGCCGGAGAGACCCAGTACTTC.

V is TRBV12-5 and J is TRBJ1-2; D possibly corresponds to TRBD1 (6 bases). Looked up from germline, CDR1 is LGHNT and CDR2 is FRNRAP. CDR3 length: 15 amino acids. Trimming shortened V by 4 bases and J by 2 bases, and 14 bases separated the two germline ends. The CDR3, as DNA: TGTGCTAGTGGTTCAATAATACAGGGAAACTATGGCTACACCTTC. Its translation: CASGSIIQGNYGYTF.

The J gene is TRBJ1-5, the V gene TRBV18, with TRBD1 matching over 9 bases. There are 15 residues in the CDR3. V dropped 4 bases and J dropped 1; count of bases not matched to a gene: 2. Germline assignment: CDR1 KGHSH and CDR2 LQKENI. CDR3 coding DNA: TGTGCCAGCTCACATGACAGGGGGAGCAATCAGCCCCAGCATTTT. Translation gives CASSHDRGSNQPQHF.

CDR3 DNA sequence: TGTGCCAGCAAGCAATTCGACAGGGACTCACCCCTCCACTTT. It yields the protein CASKQFDRDSPLHF. J is TRBJ1-6 and V is TRBV5-6; 7 bases line up with TRBD1. The ends lost 6 bases at V and 10 bases at J; junction bases unmatched: 10. This CDR3 has 14 amino acids. Germline CDR1 reads SGHDT; CDR2 reads YYEEEE.

The table lists this clone with a count of one. V gene TRBV19 combines with J gene TRBJ1-2, with 8 bases lining up with TRBD1. The CDR3 is 17 amino acids. The V gene's germline CDR1 is LNHDA and CDR2 SQIVND (reference sequence). J gave up 3 bases and V 0 bases, and 9 bases lay outside the gene matches. CDR3 coding DNA: TGTGCCAGTAGTATAGATCTTCGGCAGGGGGCACACTATGGCTACACCTTC. Encoded protein: CASSIDLRQGAHYGYTF.

The chain joins TRBV4-3 to TRBJ1-4; 7 bases are shared with TRBD1. This CDR3 region has 14 residues. Germline CDR1 LGHNA, CDR2 YSLEER. The J segment lost 7 bases and the V segment lost 1 base, leaving 3 bases of the junction unmatched. DNA of the CDR3: TGCGCCAGCAGCCAAGTCAGGGGGTTTGAAAAACTGTTTTTT. This translates into CASSQVRGFEKLFF.

The chain joins TRBV19 to TRBJ2-4, with 7 nucleotides matching TRBD1. The CDR3 covers 15 residues. Germline CDR1 and CDR2: LNHDA and SQIVND (reference sequence). The trim removed 4 bases at V and 3 bases at J, leaving 6 bases unmatched. CDR3 residues: CASSSRGLVKNIQYF. The CDR3 bases are TGTGCCAGTAGTAGTAGGGGGCTGGTCAAAAACATTCAGTACTTC.

Remarks on this clone: This same CDR3 is encoded by further DNA sequences in the sample. The chain couples TRBV6-1 to TRBJ2-5; TRBD1 aligns across 9 bases. Germline loops: CDR1 MNHNS, CDR2 SASEGT. The CDR3 is 15 amino acids. Unmatched junction bases numbered 6, after V lost 3 bases and J lost 4 bases. The CDR3 DNA follows: TGTGCCAGCAGTGAGAACAGGGGGCGGGGAGAGACCCAGTACTTC. The encoded protein is CASSENRGRGETQYF.

J is TRBJ1-5 and V is TRBV6-2 or TRBV6-3; tentatively, D is TRBD1 (5 bases). Germline V gene data show CDR1 as MNHEY and CDR2 as SVGEGT. Trimming left V 1 base short and J 6 bases short, with 13 bases between. The CDR3 has 15 amino acids. CDR3 loop: CASSYYMGGGQPQHF. Here the CDR3 DNA reads TGTGCCAGCAGTTACTATATGGGGGGTGGTCAGCCCCAGCATTTT.

This clone was seen only a few times. The chain links TRBV4-1 to TRBJ2-7, with D perhaps TRBD1 (6 bases). Germline V gives CDR1 MGHRA, CDR2 YSYEKL. The CDR3 sequence is 14 residues long. V was shortened by 4 bases and J by 5 bases, with 15 bases between the two germline ends. CDR3 amino acids: CASSPLAGVDEQYF. CDR3 DNA: TGCGCCAGCAGCCCGTTGGCAGGGGTGGACGAGCAGTACTTC.

The chain combines TRBV15 with TRBJ2-7; D is unclear. The CDR3 is 17 residues long. V dropped 0 bases and J dropped 0 bases, with 15 bases sitting between them. Germline lookup yields CDR1 LNHNV and CDR2 YYDKDF (reference sequence). The chain's CDR3 is CATSRDRKMGTSYEQYF. The CDR3 coding sequence is TGTGCCACCAGCAGAGATCGAAAAATGGGCACCTCCTACGAGCAGTACTTC.

The chain's CDR3 is CASSPTDRFGKDTGELFF. CDR3 DNA: TGTGCCAGCAGTCCAACGGACAGGTTCGGTAAGGACACCGGGGAGCTGTTTTTT. The chain combines TRBV7-9 with TRBJ2-2; TRBD1 aligns across 7 bases. The CDR3 spans 18 residues. Looked up from germline, CDR1 is SEHNR and CDR2 is FQNEAQ (reference sequence). The J segment lost 3 bases and the V segment lost 6 bases, leaving 16 bases of the junction unmatched.